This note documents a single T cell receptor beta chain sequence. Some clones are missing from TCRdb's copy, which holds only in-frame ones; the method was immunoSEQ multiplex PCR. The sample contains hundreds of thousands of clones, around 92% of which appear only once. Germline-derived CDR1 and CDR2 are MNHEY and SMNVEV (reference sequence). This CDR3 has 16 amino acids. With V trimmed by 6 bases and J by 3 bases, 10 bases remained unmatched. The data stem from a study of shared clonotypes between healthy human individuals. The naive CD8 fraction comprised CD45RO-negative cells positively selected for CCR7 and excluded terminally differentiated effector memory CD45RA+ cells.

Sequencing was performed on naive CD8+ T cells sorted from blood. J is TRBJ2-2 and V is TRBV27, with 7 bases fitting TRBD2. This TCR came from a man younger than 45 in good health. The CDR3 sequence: CASSVGGKGDTGELFF. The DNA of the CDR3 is TGTGCCAGCAGCGTCGGGGGGAAAGGGGACACCGGGGAGCTGTTTTTT.